The 21 T cell receptor beta chains given below trace back to one sample, sequenced in a study of shared clonotypes between healthy human individuals. Libraries were prepared by immunoSEQ multiplex PCR; TCRdb keeps only in-frame clonotypes and omits some of them. The sample lists about 110,000 clones; 68% were seen once. Sequenced material: memory CD8+ T cells sorted from blood. Subset denoted: CD45RO+ cells pooled with CCR7-negative TemRA cells. These receptors originate from a woman in her twenties or thirties in good health.

Only one count was recorded for this clone. The CDR3 bases are TGTGCCAGTAGTATGGGCCAGAATAGCAATCAGCCCCAGCATTTT. Translation gives CASSMGQNSNQPQHF. The chain carries TRBV19 and TRBJ1-5, with D unclear. The germline V gene encodes CDR1 LNHDA and CDR2 SQIVND (reference sequence). V shed 3 bases and J shed 0 bases, with 9 bases lying between them. This CDR3 region has 15 residues.

The sample holds many counts of this clone. The gene calls are TRBV4-2 and TRBJ2-5; D uncertain. The DNA end is a closer match to TRBJ2-7, so the J assignment may be wrong. Germline V gives CDR1 LGHNA, CDR2 YNFKEQ. CDR3 size: 14 residues. The CDR3: CASSQVDESYEQYF. CDR3 DNA sequence: TGTGCCAGCAGCCAGGTTGACGAGTCCTACGAGCAGTACTTC.

V gene TRBV6-6 combines with J gene TRBJ1-3; no reliable D call. Germline V gene data show CDR1 as MNHNY and CDR2 as SVGAGI (reference sequence). The germline V and J ends were trimmed by 5 bases and 4 bases, with 15 bases remaining between them. This CDR3 comprises 15 residues. As DNA, the CDR3 is TGTGCCAGCAGTAGCACCTGGAGATACGGAAACACCATATATTTT. Encoded protein: CASSSTWRYGNTIYF.

The chain links TRBV28 to TRBJ2-3; possibly TRBD2 for D (6 bases). The germline CDR1 and CDR2 sequences are MDHEN and SYDVKM. V lost 7 bases and J 2 bases, leaving 13 bases between the germline ends. This CDR3 spans 14 amino acids. The CDR3 coding sequence is TGTGCCAGCACCGGCGGGGAGGCCACAGATACGCAGTATTTT. Protein product: CASTGGEATDTQYF.

This clone was picked up a small number of times. The J gene is TRBJ2-7, the V gene TRBV28, with TRBD1 identical over 7 bases. The CDR3 runs to 15 residues. Germline CDR1 reads MDHEN; CDR2 reads SYDVKM. J lost 7 bases, V lost 3 bases, and 12 bases had no gene match. The CDR3: CASSLVQGVAGEQYF. CDR3 nucleotide sequence: TGTGCCAGCAGTTTGGTCCAGGGGGTAGCCGGGGAGCAGTACTTC.

The genes are TRBV6-4 and TRBJ2-3, with D uncertain. The CDR3 contains 16 residues. Germline loops: CDR1 MRHNA, CDR2 SNTAGT. V was trimmed by 0 bases and J by 0 bases, leaving 10 bases between them. The CDR3 DNA sequence: TGTGCCAGCAGTGACTCACCACAAACTAGCACAGATACGCAGTATTTT. Its protein product is CASSDSPQTSTDTQYF.

This clone appeared a few times. A junction end diverges from the germline sequence, so it may reflect a read error. Distinct nucleotide sequences in the sample also encode this CDR3. V usage is TRBV4-1 and J usage is TRBJ2-1; maybe TRBD1 (5 bases). The CDR3 is made up of 16 amino acids. Looked up from germline, CDR1 is MGHRA and CDR2 is YSYEKL. The CDR3 here is CASSQEVSGSYNEQFF. CDR3 DNA: TGTGCCAGCAGCCAAGAAGTATCAGGGTCCTACAATGAGCAGTTCTTC.

The rearrangement links TRBV7-9 to TRBJ2-5, with D possibly being TRBD1 (7 bases). CDR1 SEHNR and CDR2 FQNEAQ come from the germline V gene (reference sequence). Trimming took off 4 bases at V and 5 bases at J, with 20 bases between the two ends. This CDR3 region has 16 residues. CDR3 sequence reads: CASSSWTGGIIETQYF. In DNA, the CDR3 is TGTGCCAGCAGCTCATGGACAGGCGGGATCATCGAGACCCAGTACTTC.

V gene TRBV15 combines with J gene TRBJ2-3; TRBD2 aligns across 9 bases. J gave up 4 bases and V 0 bases, and 2 bases lay outside the gene matches. The CDR3 is made up of 15 amino acids. CDR1 is LNHNV and CDR2 is YYDKDF in the germline V gene (reference sequence). The CDR3 here is CATSRELAGADTQYF. CDR3 coding DNA: TGTGCCACCAGCAGAGAGTTAGCGGGAGCAGATACGCAGTATTTT.

The J gene is TRBJ2-1, the V gene TRBV7-9; the D is unclear. Germline V CDR1 and CDR2: SEHNR, FQNEAQ (reference sequence). Trimming shortened V by 1 base and J by 9 bases, and 10 bases separated the two germline ends. The CDR3 runs to 13 residues. This CDR3 reads CASSLGSNSEQFF. CDR3 bases: TGTGCCAGCAGCTTAGGGTCGAATAGTGAGCAGTTCTTC.

The chain carries TRBV2 and TRBJ1-1; 8 nucleotides line up with TRBD1. V trimming: 6 bases; J trimming: 4 bases; junction bases outside the gene matches: 7. The CDR3 sequence is 14 residues long. The germline V gene has CDR1 SNHLY and CDR2 FYNNEI. In DNA, the CDR3 is TGTGCCAGCAGACCAGGGGGCTTGATCACTGAAGCTTTCTTT. Translated: CASRPGGLITEAFF.

The gene calls are TRBV4-1 and TRBJ1-1; the match to TRBD1 covers 7 bases. The V and J ends lost 0 bases and 0 bases, in that order; junction bases with no gene match: 7. Looked up from germline, CDR1 is MGHRA and CDR2 is YSYEKL. The CDR3 is made up of 17 amino acids. Here the CDR3 DNA reads TGCGCCAGCAGCCAAGACCTGGGACAGCTGATGAACACTGAAGCTTTCTTT. It yields the protein CASSQDLGQLMNTEAFF.

The chain couples TRBV5-1 to TRBJ2-2; 9 bases match TRBD2. Germline V lookup: CDR1 SGHRS, CDR2 YFSETQ. V was pared by 2 bases and J by 4 bases, with 3 bases of the junction left unmatched. The CDR3 sequence is 15 residues long. Here the CDR3 reads CASSFGLATTGELFF. CDR3 sequence (DNA): TGCGCCAGCAGCTTTGGACTAGCGACCACCGGGGAGCTGTTTTTT.

This sequence joins TRBV6-5 and TRBJ2-2; D ambiguous. CDR3 size: 15 residues. Germline V CDR1 and CDR2: MNHEY, SVGAGI. Trimming left V 2 bases short and J 4 bases short, with 11 bases between. In DNA, the CDR3 is TGTGCCAGCAGTTACGGTCGCAGTTCCACCGGGGAGCTGTTTTTT. This encodes CASSYGRSSTGELFF.

Only one count was recorded for this clone. The V gene is TRBV2, the J gene TRBJ1-3, with a possible D match to TRBD1 (5 bases). V was pared by 3 bases and J by 0 bases, with 12 bases between. The CDR3 has 16 amino acids. Germline V gives CDR1 SNHLY, CDR2 FYNNEI. CDR3: CASSDPWGGSGNTIYF. The CDR3 coding sequence is TGTGCCAGCAGTGATCCTTGGGGGGGCTCTGGAAACACCATATATTTT.

The rearrangement links TRBV5-5 to TRBJ2-1; D could derive from TRBD1 or TRBD2 (6 bases each). V was clipped by 7 bases and J by 7 bases, with 15 bases between them. There are 13 residues in the CDR3. CDR1 is SGHKS and CDR2 is YYEKEE in the germline V gene (reference sequence). The chain's CDR3 is CASCQGGQNEQFF. CDR3 DNA: TGTGCCAGCTGCCAAGGGGGGCAAAATGAGCAGTTCTTC.

This clone occurred many times. The chain recombines TRBV4-1 with TRBJ2-7; 12 positions match TRBD2. With 2 bases clipped from V and 3 bases from J, the junction kept 2 bases outside the gene matches. The CDR3 sequence is 15 residues long. Germline values: CDR1 MGHRA, CDR2 YSYEKL. CDR3 coding DNA: TGCGCCAGCAGCCAAACGACTAGCGGGAGCTACGAGCAGTACTTC. Translating gives CASSQTTSGSYEQYF.

The V gene is TRBV9, the J gene TRBJ2-1, with 7 nucleotides matching TRBD1. CDR3 length equals 15 residues. Trimming took 2 bases from V and 3 from J; bases not matched to a gene: 5. In germline, CDR1 is SGDLS, CDR2 YYNGEE. The CDR3 sequence: CASSVRGSIYNEQFF. The CDR3 DNA is TGTGCCAGCAGCGTCAGGGGGAGTATCTACAATGAGCAGTTCTTC.

A few counts support this clone. V and J are TRBV19 and TRBJ1-5; D is possibly TRBD1 (5 bases). The V gene's germline CDR1 is LNHDA and CDR2 SQIVND (reference sequence). V dropped 5 bases and J dropped 6 bases, with 11 bases sitting between them. CDR3 size: 13 residues. CDR3 in DNA: TGTGCCAGTAGTTCTGGGGCCCCTCAGCCCCAGCATTTT. Translated, it gives CASSSGAPQPQHF.

The chain joins TRBV13 to TRBJ1-6; TRBD1 might be the D (5 bases). V was cut by 6 bases and J by 5 bases, with 17 bases left in between. The CDR3 covers 16 residues. The germline V gene has CDR1 PRHDT and CDR2 FYEKMQ (reference sequence). CDR3 nucleotides: TGTGCCAGCAGTCAAACCCGGGACCGCAATAATTCACCCCTCCACTTT. Protein: CASSQTRDRNNSPLHF.

Many counts were recorded for this clone. The gene calls are TRBV7-6 and TRBJ2-7, with D perhaps matching TRBD1 (6 bases). This CDR3 region has 14 residues. The V and J ends lost 1 base and 5 bases respectively, with 12 bases between them. Germline V gene sequence: CDR1 SGHVS, CDR2 FNYEAQ. The CDR3 sequence is CASSLVAGADEQYF. CDR3 nucleotides: TGTGCCAGCAGCTTAGTGGCAGGGGCCGACGAGCAGTACTTC.